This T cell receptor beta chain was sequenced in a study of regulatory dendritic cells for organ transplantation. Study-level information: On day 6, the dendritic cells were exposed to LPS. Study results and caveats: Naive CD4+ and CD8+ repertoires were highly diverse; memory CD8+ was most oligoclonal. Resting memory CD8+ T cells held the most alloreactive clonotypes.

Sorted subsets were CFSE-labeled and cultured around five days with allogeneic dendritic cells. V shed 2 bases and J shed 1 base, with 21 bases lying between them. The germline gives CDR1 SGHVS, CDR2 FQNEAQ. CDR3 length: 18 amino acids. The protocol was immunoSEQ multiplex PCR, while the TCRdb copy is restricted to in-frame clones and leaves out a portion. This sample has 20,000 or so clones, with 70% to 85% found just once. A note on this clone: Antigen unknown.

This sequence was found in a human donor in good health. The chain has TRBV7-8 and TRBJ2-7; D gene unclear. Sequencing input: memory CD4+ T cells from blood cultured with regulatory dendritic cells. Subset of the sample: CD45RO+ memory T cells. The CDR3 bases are TGTGCCAGCAGCTTAAGGCCCCTTGGTCCTCCGCGGTCCTACGAGCAGTACTTC. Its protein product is CASSLRPLGPPRSYEQYF.